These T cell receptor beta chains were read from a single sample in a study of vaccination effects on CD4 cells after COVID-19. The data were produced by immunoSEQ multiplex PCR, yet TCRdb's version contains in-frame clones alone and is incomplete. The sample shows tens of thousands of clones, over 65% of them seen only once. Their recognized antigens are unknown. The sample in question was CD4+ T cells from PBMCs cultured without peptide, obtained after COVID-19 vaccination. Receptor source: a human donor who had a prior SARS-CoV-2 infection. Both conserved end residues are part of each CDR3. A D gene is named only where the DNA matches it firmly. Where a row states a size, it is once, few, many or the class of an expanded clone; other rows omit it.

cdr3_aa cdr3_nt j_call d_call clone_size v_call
CASSWETEAFF TGTGCCAGCAGTTGGGAAACTGAAGCTTTCTTT TRBJ1-1 - few TRBV7-9
CATSRDSYGYTF TGTGCCACCAGCAGAGATAGCTATGGCTACACCTTC TRBJ1-2 - - TRBV15
CASSQGFMRGSNQPQHF TGTGCCAGCAGCCAAGGATTCATGAGGGGTAGCAATCAGCCCCAGCATTTT TRBJ1-5 - - TRBV3-1/TRBV3-2
CASSPRTGGGTNEKLFF TGTGCCAGCAGTCCGAGGACAGGGGGAGGCACTAATGAAAAACTGTTTTTT TRBJ1-4 TRBD1 - TRBV27
CASSARLAPSQETQYF TGCGCCAGCAGCGCCCGACTAGCCCCAAGCCAAGAGACCCAGTACTTC TRBJ2-5 TRBD2 - TRBV4-1
CASSCLLAECSTDTQYF TGTGCCAGCAGCTGTTTACTAGCGGAGTGTAGCACAGATACGCAGTATTTT TRBJ2-3 - - TRBV21-1
CASSFSGTGEEKLFF TGCGCCAGCAGCTTCTCCGGGACAGGGGAAGAAAAACTGTTTTTT TRBJ1-4 TRBD1 - TRBV5-1
CASSIVGGGNEQFF TGTGCCAGTAGTATTGTGGGAGGTGGGAATGAGCAGTTCTTC TRBJ2-1 - - TRBV19
CASRGRQGWTQPQHF TGTGCCAGCAGAGGCAGACAGGGGTGGACTCAGCCCCAGCATTTT TRBJ1-5 TRBD1 once TRBV6-6
CASSFAGVDEQYF TGTGCCAGCAGTTTTGCAGGGGTCGACGAGCAGTACTTC TRBJ2-7 - - TRBV12-3/TRBV12-4
CASSRQGNEQYF TGTGCCAGCAGCCGTCAGGGGAACGAGCAGTACTTC TRBJ2-7 - few TRBV6-5
CASSRKNPGQGAADTQYF TGCGCCAGCAGCCGCAAGAACCCGGGACAGGGGGCAGCAGATACGCAGTATTTT TRBJ2-3 TRBD1 - TRBV4-3
CASSLVPDTQYF TGCGCCAGCAGCTTGGTCCCAGATACGCAGTATTTT TRBJ2-3 - - TRBV5-1
CACTPNSYPEQYF TGTGCCTGTACTCCAAACTCTTACCCCGAGCAGTACTTC TRBJ2-7 - - TRBV30
CAWTAGGGGYTF TGTGCCTGGACCGCAGGGGGCGGCGGCTACACCTTC TRBJ1-2 TRBD1 - TRBV30
CASSLARASGVLKETQYF TGTGCCAGCAGCTTGGCTCGGGCTAGCGGGGTACTAAAAGAGACCCAGTACTTC TRBJ2-5 TRBD2 - TRBV5-5
CASSSDRGSYNEQFF TGTGCCAGCAGTAGCGACAGGGGGAGCTACAATGAGCAGTTCTTC TRBJ2-1 TRBD1 once TRBV2
CASSLSRPTDTQYF TGCGCCAGCAGCTTGTCCAGACCCACAGATACGCAGTATTTT TRBJ2-3 - - TRBV5-1
CASSNWTGRIYGYTF TGTGCCAGCAGCAACTGGACAGGGAGAATCTATGGCTACACCTTC TRBJ1-2 TRBD1 - TRBV7-8
CASSIRPTYSGNTIYF TGTGCCAGTAGCATTCGGCCTACTTACTCTGGAAACACCATATATTTT TRBJ1-3 - - TRBV19
CASSLFATNQPQHF TGTGCCAGTAGCCTCTTCGCCACCAATCAGCCCCAGCATTTT TRBJ1-5 - - TRBV19
CASSQVDLVVTDTQYF TGCGCCAGCAGCCAAGTCGACCTGGTTGTCACAGATACGCAGTATTTT TRBJ2-3 - few TRBV4-1
CASSSVDPGQLYGYTF TGTGCCAGCAGCAGCGTAGACCCGGGACAGCTCTATGGCTACACCTTC TRBJ1-2 TRBD1 - TRBV13
CASSPRVQGPGLQYF TGTGCCAGCAGCCCACGGGTACAGGGGCCGGGACTACAGTACTTC TRBJ2-7 - - TRBV27
CASSPTDYYGYTF TGTGCCAGCTCACCAACAGACTACTATGGCTACACCTTC TRBJ1-2 - few TRBV18
CASSLSRTYRDTNYGYTF TGTGCCAGCAGCTTAAGTCGTACATACCGGGACACAAACTATGGCTACACCTTC TRBJ1-2 - - TRBV7-3
CASSQAARLAGYNEQFF TGCGCCAGCAGCCAAGCCGCCCGACTAGCGGGGTACAATGAGCAGTTCTTC TRBJ2-1 TRBD2 - TRBV4-1
CASSQQGAQPQHF TGTGCCAGCAGCCAACAGGGGGCGCAGCCCCAGCATTTT TRBJ1-5 TRBD1 - TRBV3-1/TRBV3-2
CASTIAPRTGVFF TGTGCCAGCACCATAGCCCCTAGGACGGGGGTTTTCTTT TRBJ1-1 - - TRBV2
CASSQSLGGAYTF TGTGCCAGCAGCCAATCTCTTGGGGGGGCCTACACCTTC TRBJ1-2 - - TRBV3-1/TRBV3-2
CSVGQGAAEAFF TGCAGCGTTGGACAGGGGGCCGCTGAAGCTTTCTTT TRBJ1-1 TRBD1 - TRBV29-1
CASTTQPTGASYNEQFF TGCGCCAGCACCACTCAACCGACGGGGGCCTCCTACAATGAGCAGTTCTTC TRBJ2-1 - - TRBV5-1
CSASLLYSGRSDTQYF TGCAGTGCTAGTCTACTCTATAGCGGGAGGTCAGATACGCAGTATTTT TRBJ2-3 TRBD2 - TRBV20-1
CASSQTGYGYTF TGTGCCAGCAGCCAAACAGGGTATGGCTACACCTTC TRBJ1-2 - - TRBV28
CASSHLGGGRNEQYF TGCGCCAGCAGCCATCTGGGCGGGGGTCGCAACGAGCAGTACTTC TRBJ2-7 TRBD2 few TRBV4-1
CASMFEGMRWDTF TGTGCCAGCATGTTCGAGGGTATGAGGTGGGACACCTTC TRBJ1-2 - - TRBV2
CASSVSPNQPQHF TGTGCCAGCAGCGTGAGTCCCAATCAGCCCCAGCATTTT TRBJ1-5 - - TRBV7-2
CASSLGTGVYEQYF TGTGCCAGCAGCTTGGGGACAGGAGTTTACGAGCAGTACTTC TRBJ2-7 TRBD1 - TRBV5-8
CASSVEGSGGLNEQFF TGTGCCAGCAGCGTAGAGGGTAGCGGGGGACTAAATGAGCAGTTCTTC TRBJ2-1 TRBD2 - TRBV9
CASSLPVRYEQYF TGTGCCAGCAGTCTCCCGGTGAGGTACGAGCAGTACTTC TRBJ2-7 - once TRBV28
CASSSPSGGDQETQYF TGTGCCAGCAGCTCGCCTAGCGGGGGGGATCAAGAGACCCAGTACTTC TRBJ2-5 TRBD2 - TRBV5-4